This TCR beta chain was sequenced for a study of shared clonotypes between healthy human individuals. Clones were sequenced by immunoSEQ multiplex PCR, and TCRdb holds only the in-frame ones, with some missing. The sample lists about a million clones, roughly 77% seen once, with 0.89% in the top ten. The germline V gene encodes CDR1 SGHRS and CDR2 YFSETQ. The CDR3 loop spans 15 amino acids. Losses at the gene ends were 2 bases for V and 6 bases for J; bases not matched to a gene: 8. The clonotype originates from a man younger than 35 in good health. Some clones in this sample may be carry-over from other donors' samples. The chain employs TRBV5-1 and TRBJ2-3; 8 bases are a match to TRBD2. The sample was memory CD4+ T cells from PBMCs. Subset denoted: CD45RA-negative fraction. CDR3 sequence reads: CASSFGPAGEDTQYF. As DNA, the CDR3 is TGCGCCAGCAGCTTTGGGCCAGCGGGAGAGGATACGCAGTATTTT. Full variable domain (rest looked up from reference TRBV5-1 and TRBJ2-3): KAGVTQTPRYLIKTRGQQVTLSCSPISGHRSVSWYQQTPGQGLQFLFEYFSETQRNKGNFPGRFSGRQFSNSRSEMNVSTLELGDSALYLCASSFGPAGEDTQYFGPGTRLTVL.